Below are 21 T cell receptor beta chains sequenced from a single sample in a study of human T cells and chemical hapten exposure. As to time point: patch test 2, 6 weeks after DPC sensitization. Treatment denoted: therapeutic diphenylcyclopropenone sensitization with weekly scalp DPC. TCRdb itself ran the RACE reads through MiXCR, one entry per CDR3 protein. The sample carries about 40,000 distinct CDR3 sequences, 8% to 9.5% recorded once. The material was whole blood, obtained in connection with sensitization to the hapten diphenylcyclopropenone (DPC). The receptors were gathered from a woman aged 40 to 49 with alopecia areata. Some clones in this sample may be carry-over from other donors' samples.

Ten or more counts support this clonotype. The rearrangement uses TRBV3-1 and TRBJ1-6; D remains ambiguous. The germline V gene encodes CDR1 LGHDT and CDR2 YNNKEL (reference sequence). The V end was cut by 4 bases, the J end by 4 bases, with 20 bases between. The CDR3 has 18 amino acids. CDR3 bases: TGTGCCAGCAGCCCCCGCCCGATCCCAGGACGGTATAATTCACCCCTCCACTTT. This codes for CASSPRPIPGRYNSPLHF.

This clonotype was counted at least ten times. The rearrangement uses TRBV25-1 and TRBJ2-7; D unclear. Looked up from germline, CDR1 is MGHDK and CDR2 is SYGVNS. V shed 1 base and J shed 0 bases, with 13 bases lying between them. The CDR3 contains 16 residues. The chain's CDR3 is CASSESFDGLSYEQYF. The CDR3 DNA follows: TGTGCCAGCAGTGAATCCTTCGACGGTCTCTCCTACGAGCAGTACTTC.

This chain connects TRBV4-1 to TRBJ1-5; D is undetermined. This CDR3 spans 13 amino acids. Germline V gene sequence: CDR1 MGHRA, CDR2 YSYEKL. V was cut by 5 bases and J by 6 bases, with 11 bases left in between. In nucleotides, the CDR3 is TGCGCCAGCAGCGGCACCGAATCTCAGCCCCAGCATTTT. Translated, it gives CASSGTESQPQHF.

The sample holds many counts of this clonotype. The rearrangement uses TRBV7-6 and TRBJ2-2, with 9 bases that match TRBD1. The CDR3 sequence is 16 residues long. The germline V gene has CDR1 SGHVS and CDR2 FNYEAQ. V lost 5 bases, J lost 1 base, and 5 bases stayed unmatched. CDR3 protein: CASSIGQGWNTGELFF. Written as DNA, the CDR3 is TGTGCCAGCAGCATCGGACAGGGGTGGAACACCGGGGAGCTGTTTTTT.

The sample holds many counts of this clonotype. Compared with germline, one end of the junction differs, possibly owing to a read error. This chain links TRBV20-1 with TRBJ2-3, with 14 positions matching TRBD2. This CDR3 has 15 amino acids. Germline lookup yields CDR1 DFQATT and CDR2 SNEGSKA (reference sequence). The CDR3 region has the DNA TGCAGTGCTCGAGAGACTAGCGGGGGGGTTGTTACGCAGTATTTT. Its protein is CSARETSGGVVTQYF.

The chain joins TRBV20-1 to TRBJ2-7, with D unclear. Germline CDR1 reads DFQATT; CDR2 reads SNEGSKA (reference sequence). The CDR3 is made up of 15 amino acids. Between the trimmed V and J ends, which lost 7 bases and 2 bases, there was a span of 21 bases. The CDR3 bases are TGCAGTGTTTCCTCGATTGGCAGTTGGCCCTACGAGCAGTACTTC. Translated, it gives CSVSSIGSWPYEQYF.

This clonotype was counted many times. V usage is TRBV6-1 and J usage is TRBJ1-5; D is ambiguous. With 10 bases removed from V and 4 bases from J, the gap between germline ends came to 14 bases. The CDR3 runs 13 residues. Looked up from germline, CDR1 is MNHNS and CDR2 is SASEGT. CDR3 sequence reads: CATVIQQNQPQHF. The CDR3 DNA sequence: TGTGCCACCGTTATACAGCAAAATCAGCCCCAGCATTTT.

This clonotype was detected ten times or more. V usage is TRBV4-1 and J usage is TRBJ1-3; no definite D call. The CDR3 spans 15 residues. V lost 3 bases and J 1 base, leaving 10 bases between the germline ends. In germline, CDR1 is MGHRA, CDR2 YSYEKL. The CDR3 sequence: CASSQPRASGNTIYF. In DNA form, the CDR3 reads TGCGCCAGCAGCCAGCCTCGAGCTTCTGGAAACACCATATATTTT.

The V call is TRBV2, the J call TRBJ1-2, with 8 bases identical to TRBD1. The CDR3 runs to 13 residues. After removal of 6 bases from V and 3 bases from J, the junction contained 3 bases not matched to a gene. Germline CDR1 and CDR2: SNHLY and FYNNEI. The chain's CDR3 is CASRDRGDYGYTF. CDR3 in DNA: TGTGCCAGCAGAGACAGGGGCGACTATGGCTACACCTTC.

This clonotype has ten or more counts. The chain employs TRBV4-2 and TRBJ2-5; 12 positions agree with TRBD2. There are 16 residues in the CDR3. CDR1 is LGHNA, CDR2 YNFKEQ, per germline. Germline trimming cut 5 bases from V and 5 bases from J; bases unmatched to any gene: 9. CDR3 region: CASSSGETSGGETQYF. For the CDR3, the DNA is TGTGCCAGCAGCTCAGGGGAGACTAGCGGGGGTGAGACCCAGTACTTC.

As to this clonotype: A much larger clone sits a single nucleotide away, making a read error possible. The rearrangement links TRBV9 to TRBJ1-3, with D hard to call. CDR1 and CDR2 (germline): SGDLS, YYNGEE. The CDR3 spans 16 residues. The chain's CDR3 is CVSSATPRSSGNTIYF. The CDR3 nucleotides are TGTGTCAGCAGCGCAACCCCGCGGAGCTCTGGAAACACCATATATTTT.

This clonotype has only a few counts. The chain has TRBV11-2 and TRBJ2-7; 12 positions agree with TRBD1. CDR3 length equals 15 residues. V dropped 6 bases and J dropped 6; count of bases not matched to a gene: 9. CDR1 is SGHAT, CDR2 FQNNGV, per germline. CDR3 amino acids: CASSLPGQGAIEQYF. CDR3 in DNA: TGTGCCAGCAGTTTACCGGGACAGGGGGCGATCGAGCAGTACTTC. The entire variable domain, with the rest obtained from reference TRBV11-2 and TRBJ2-7, is as follows: EAGVAQSPRYKIIEKRQSVAFWCNPISGHATLYWYQQILGQGPKLLIQFQNNGVVDDSQLPKDRFSAERLKGVDSTLKIQPAKLEDSAVYLCASSLPGQGAIEQYFGPGTRLTVT.

The CDR3 protein is CASSFRQGRTEAFF. The CDR3 DNA reads TGTGCCAGCAGCTTCCGACAGGGCCGAACTGAAGCTTTCTTT. The V gene is TRBV7-2, the J gene TRBJ1-1; 7 nucleotides match TRBD1. The germline V gene encodes CDR1 SGHTA and CDR2 FQGNSA. This CDR3 region has 14 residues. The junction had 6 bases not matched to a gene; V was cut back by 3 bases and J by 5 bases.

At least ten counts were recorded for this clonotype. Compared with germline, one end of the junction differs, possibly owing to a read error. The V call is TRBV20-1, the J call TRBJ1-5, with 10 bases matching TRBD1. Germline CDR1 is DFQATT and CDR2 is SNEGSKA (reference sequence). The CDR3 is 15 amino acids. CDR3 residues: CSARGDRGESQPQHF. CDR3 nucleotide sequence: TGCAGTGCCAGAGGGGACAGGGGAGAGAGTCAGCCCCAGCATTTT.

Many counts were recorded for this clonotype. This sequence joins TRBV3-1 and TRBJ2-3; 11 positions match TRBD2. V lost 6 bases to trimming and J lost 8 bases; unmatched junction nucleotides: 10. Germline CDR1 and CDR2: LGHDT and YNNKEL (reference sequence). This CDR3 is built from 15 residues. CDR3 in amino acids: CASSSAGTSGGTQYF. The CDR3 nucleotides are TGTGCCAGCAGTAGCGCCGGGACTAGCGGTGGTACGCAGTATTTT.

In nucleotides, the CDR3 is TGCGCCAGCAGCCAAGGATCCGGACCGCCGGGCGAGCAGTACTTC. Residues: CASSQGSGPPGEQYF. V gene TRBV4-1 combines with J gene TRBJ2-7; D is ambiguous. The CDR3 runs 15 residues. Germline V gives CDR1 MGHRA, CDR2 YSYEKL. Trimming took off 1 base at V and 6 bases at J, with 16 bases between the two ends.

This sequence joins TRBV12-3 or TRBV12-4 and TRBJ2-6; D possibly corresponds to TRBD1 (5 bases). This CDR3 comprises 16 residues. V dropped 11 bases and J dropped 1 base, with 18 bases sitting between them. CDR3 amino acids: CADRAGPSSGANVLTF. For the CDR3, the DNA is TGTGCCGACCGGGCAGGGCCAAGTTCTGGGGCCAACGTCCTGACTTTC.

This clonotype appeared many times. V is TRBV7-2 and J is TRBJ2-3; 12 bases map to TRBD2. CDR3 length: 18 amino acids. Trimming cost V 6 bases and J 3 bases; bases outside gene matches: 13. Germline CDR1 reads SGHTA; CDR2 reads FQGNSA. This CDR3 reads CASSSLAGGRIRTDTQYF. CDR3 nucleotides: TGTGCCAGCAGTTCACTAGCGGGGGGCCGTATAAGGACAGATACGCAGTATTTT.

This clonotype came up many times. V gene TRBV7-2 combines with J gene TRBJ2-2; D call uncertain. This CDR3 comprises 15 residues. Trimming took 1 base from V and 7 from J, leaving 13 bases between them. In germline, CDR1 is SGHTA, CDR2 FQGNSA. The CDR3 loop reads CASSLGSPVHGELFF. CDR3 bases: TGTGCCAGCAGCTTAGGATCGCCGGTACACGGGGAGCTGTTTTTT.

This clonotype was found many times. The chain carries TRBV6-1 and TRBJ1-3, with TRBD1 matching 7 bases. The V and J ends lost 1 base and 0 bases, in that order; junction bases with no gene match: 6. CDR1 and CDR2 (germline): MNHNS, SASEGT. The CDR3 contains 17 residues. CDR3 in amino acids: CASSEGHWTGSGNTIYF. CDR3 in DNA: TGTGCCAGCAGTGAAGGTCATTGGACAGGCTCTGGAAACACCATATATTTT.

This clonotype has ten or more counts. This chain connects TRBV14 to TRBJ1-6; the D is unclear. CDR3 size: 15 residues. Trimming stripped 5 bases from V and 7 bases from J, with 15 bases between. Germline V CDR1 and CDR2: SGHDN, FVKESK. CDR3 DNA sequence: TGTGCCAGCAGCTCTCAGACCGGCAAGAATTCACCCCTCCACTTT. This translates into CASSSQTGKNSPLHF.